The sequence of this TCR beta chain was determined in a study of OX40 agonist ivuxolimab in advanced cancers. Repertoires were generated with immunoSEQ multiplex PCR, while TCRdb's copy carries only in-frame clones and drops some. Here the sample spans about 80,000 clones, 65% to 90% being singletons. Sampling of blood occurred at baseline, cycle 4 day 1, and cycle 7 day 1. The V end lost 3 bases, the J end lost 3 bases, and 18 bases lay between the germline ends. The germline V gene has CDR1 GTSNPN and CDR2 SVGIG (reference sequence). This CDR3 region has 16 residues. The input for sequencing was CD4+ or CD8+ T cells sorted from blood, taken in a trial of the OX40 agonist ivuxolimab. V gene TRBV30 combines with J gene TRBJ1-3; the D is unclear. This receptor was obtained from an adult with an advanced solid tumor such as melanoma, head and neck, liver or kidney cancer. The CDR3 spells CAWRAVGRRGGNTIYF. CDR3 DNA: TGTGCCTGGAGAGCAGTGGGTAGGCGGGGTGGAAACACCATATATTTT. Using reference TRBV30 and TRBJ1-3 for the parts outside the CDR3, the full variable domain is SQTIHQWPATLVQPVGSPLSLECTVEGTSNPNLYWYRQAAGRGLQLLFYSVGIGQISSEVPQNLSASRPQDRQFILSSKKLLLSDSGFYLCAWRAVGRRGGNTIYFGEGSWLTVV.